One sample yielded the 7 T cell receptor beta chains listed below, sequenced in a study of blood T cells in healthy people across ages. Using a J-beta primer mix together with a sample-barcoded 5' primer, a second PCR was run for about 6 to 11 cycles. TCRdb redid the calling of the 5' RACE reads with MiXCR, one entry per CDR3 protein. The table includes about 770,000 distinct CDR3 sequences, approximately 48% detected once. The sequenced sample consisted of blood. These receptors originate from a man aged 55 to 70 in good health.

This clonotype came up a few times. The CDR3 bases are TGCAGTGCTAGAGATTGGCTAGCGGGCCCTAGAGAGCAGTACTTC. This codes for CSARDWLAGPREQYF. The chain links TRBV20-1 to TRBJ2-5, with 8 bases aligning to TRBD2. V trimming: 0 bases; J trimming: 11 bases; junction bases outside the gene matches: 14. The CDR3 runs 15 residues. Germline V gene lookup returns CDR1 DFQATT and CDR2 SNEGSKA (reference sequence).

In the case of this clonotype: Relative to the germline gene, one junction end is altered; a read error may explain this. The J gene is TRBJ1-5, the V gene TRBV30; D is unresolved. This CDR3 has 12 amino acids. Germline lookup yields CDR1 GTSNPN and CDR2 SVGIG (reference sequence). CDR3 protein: CARSVGNQPQHF. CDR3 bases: TGTGCCCGGAGCGTGGGGAATCAGCCCCAGCATTTT.

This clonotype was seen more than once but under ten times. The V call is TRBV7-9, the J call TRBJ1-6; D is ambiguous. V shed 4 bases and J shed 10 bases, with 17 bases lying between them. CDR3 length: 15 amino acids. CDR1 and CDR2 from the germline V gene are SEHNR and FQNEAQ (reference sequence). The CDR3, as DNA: TGTGCCAGCAGCTCCTCCGGGTTCCTAGGGTCACCCCTCCACTTT. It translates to CASSSSGFLGSPLHF.

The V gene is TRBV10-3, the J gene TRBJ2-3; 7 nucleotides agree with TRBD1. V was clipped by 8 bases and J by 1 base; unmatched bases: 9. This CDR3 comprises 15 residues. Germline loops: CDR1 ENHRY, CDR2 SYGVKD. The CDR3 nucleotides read TGTGCCATCTCCACCCCCGGGACAGGCACAGATACGCAGTATTTT. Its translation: CAISTPGTGTDTQYF.

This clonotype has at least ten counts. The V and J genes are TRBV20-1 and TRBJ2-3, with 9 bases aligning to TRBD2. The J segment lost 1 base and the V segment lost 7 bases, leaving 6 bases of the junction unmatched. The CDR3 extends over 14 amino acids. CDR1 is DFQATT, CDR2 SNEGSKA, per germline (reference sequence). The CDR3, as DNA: TGCAGTGTAGGGACTAGCTCCGGCACAGATACGCAGTATTTT. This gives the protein CSVGTSSGTDTQYF.

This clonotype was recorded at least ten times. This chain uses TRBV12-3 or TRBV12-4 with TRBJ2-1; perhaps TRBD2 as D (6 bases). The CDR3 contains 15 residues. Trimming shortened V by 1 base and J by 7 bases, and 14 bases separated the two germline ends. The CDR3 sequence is CASSLGAGSTNEQFF. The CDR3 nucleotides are TGTGCCAGCAGTTTAGGGGCGGGGAGTACGAATGAGCAGTTCTTC.

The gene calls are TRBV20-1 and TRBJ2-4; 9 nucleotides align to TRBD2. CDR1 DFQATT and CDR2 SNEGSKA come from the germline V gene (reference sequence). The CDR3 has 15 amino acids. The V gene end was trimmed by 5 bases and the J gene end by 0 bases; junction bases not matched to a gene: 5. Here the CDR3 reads CSAYLAGLAKNIQYF. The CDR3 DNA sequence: TGCAGTGCTTATCTAGCGGGGCTAGCCAAAAACATTCAGTACTTC.